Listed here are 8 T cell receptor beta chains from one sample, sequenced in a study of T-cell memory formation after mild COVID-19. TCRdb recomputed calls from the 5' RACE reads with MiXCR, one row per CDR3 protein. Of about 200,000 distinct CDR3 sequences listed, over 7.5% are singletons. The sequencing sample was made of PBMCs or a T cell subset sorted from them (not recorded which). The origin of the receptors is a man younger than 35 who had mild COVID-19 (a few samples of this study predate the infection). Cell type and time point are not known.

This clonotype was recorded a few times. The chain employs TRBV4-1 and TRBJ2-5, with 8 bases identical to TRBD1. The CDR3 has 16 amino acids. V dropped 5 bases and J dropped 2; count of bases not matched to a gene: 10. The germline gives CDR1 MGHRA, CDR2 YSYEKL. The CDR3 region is CASSRDRQGKQETQYF. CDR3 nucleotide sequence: TGCGCCAGCAGCAGAGACAGACAGGGGAAACAAGAGACCCAGTACTTC.

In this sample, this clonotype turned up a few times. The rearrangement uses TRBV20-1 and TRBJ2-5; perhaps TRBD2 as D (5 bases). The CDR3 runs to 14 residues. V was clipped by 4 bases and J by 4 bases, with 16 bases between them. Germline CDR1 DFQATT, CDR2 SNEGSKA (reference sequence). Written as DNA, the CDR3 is TGCAGTGCTAACGGGATGGCCGGCAGAGAGACCCAGTACTTC. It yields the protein CSANGMAGRETQYF.

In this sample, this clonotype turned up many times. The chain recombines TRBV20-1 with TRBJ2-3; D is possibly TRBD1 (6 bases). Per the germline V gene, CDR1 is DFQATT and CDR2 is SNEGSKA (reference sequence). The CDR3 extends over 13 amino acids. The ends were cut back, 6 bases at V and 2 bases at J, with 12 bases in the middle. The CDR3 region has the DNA TGCAGTGCAGTTACAGGGAACACAGATACGCAGTATTTT. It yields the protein CSAVTGNTDTQYF.

CDR3 bases: TGTGCCAGCAGTTTATCGGACAGGGGGCCTGGGGCCAACGTCCTGACTTTC. Its translation is CASSLSDRGPGANVLTF. The chain joins TRBV28 to TRBJ2-6, with 11 bases lining up with TRBD1. From germline, CDR1 is MDHEN and CDR2 SYDVKM. Trimming at V came to 1 base and at J to 2 bases, leaving 1 base not matched to a gene. The CDR3 runs 17 residues.

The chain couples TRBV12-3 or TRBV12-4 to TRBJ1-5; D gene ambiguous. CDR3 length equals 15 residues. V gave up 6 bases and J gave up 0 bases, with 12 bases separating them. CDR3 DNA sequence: TGTGCCAGCAGCGCTCAGATTTATAGCAATCAGCCCCAGCATTTT. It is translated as CASSAQIYSNQPQHF.

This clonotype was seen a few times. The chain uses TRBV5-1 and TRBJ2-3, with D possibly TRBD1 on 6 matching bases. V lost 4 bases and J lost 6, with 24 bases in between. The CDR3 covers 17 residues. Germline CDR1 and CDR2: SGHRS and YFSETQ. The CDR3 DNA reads TGCGCCAGCAGCCTAACCAACTACAGGGAAGTGGGGGATACGCAGTATTTT. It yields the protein CASSLTNYREVGDTQYF.

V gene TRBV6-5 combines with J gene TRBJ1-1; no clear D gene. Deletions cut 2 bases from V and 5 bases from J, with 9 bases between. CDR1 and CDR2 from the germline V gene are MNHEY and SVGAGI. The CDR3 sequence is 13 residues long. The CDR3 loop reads CASSYGTRTEAFF. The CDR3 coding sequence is TGTGCCAGCAGTTACGGCACCCGGACTGAAGCTTTCTTT.

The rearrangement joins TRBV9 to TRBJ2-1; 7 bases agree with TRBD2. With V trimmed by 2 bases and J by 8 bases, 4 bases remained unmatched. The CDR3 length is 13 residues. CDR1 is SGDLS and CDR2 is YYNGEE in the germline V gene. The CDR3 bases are TGTGCCAGCAGCGTTCAGCGGGGCGATGAGCAGTTCTTC. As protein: CASSVQRGDEQFF.